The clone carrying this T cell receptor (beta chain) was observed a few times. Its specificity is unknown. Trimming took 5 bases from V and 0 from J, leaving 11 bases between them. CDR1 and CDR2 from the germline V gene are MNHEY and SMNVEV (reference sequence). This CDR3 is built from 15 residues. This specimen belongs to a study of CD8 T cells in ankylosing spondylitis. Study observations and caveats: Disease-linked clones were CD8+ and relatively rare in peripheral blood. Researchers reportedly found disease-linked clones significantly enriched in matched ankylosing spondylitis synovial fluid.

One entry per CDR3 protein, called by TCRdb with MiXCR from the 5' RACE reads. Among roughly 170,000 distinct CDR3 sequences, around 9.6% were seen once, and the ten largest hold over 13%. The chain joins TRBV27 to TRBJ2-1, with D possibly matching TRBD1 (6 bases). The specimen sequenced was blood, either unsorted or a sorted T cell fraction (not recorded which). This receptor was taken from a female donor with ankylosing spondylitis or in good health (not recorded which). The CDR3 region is CASSPGQTSYNEQFF. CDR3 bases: TGTGCCAGCAGTCCCGGACAGACCTCCTACAATGAGCAGTTCTTC.